This note documents a single T cell receptor beta chain sequence. Its specificity is not known. The data are from a study of CD8+ T cells in alopecia areata. Study context: The tofacitinib course ran for 6 to 18 months and was followed by 6 months off drug. The study's findings and limits: Scalp lesions, especially in alopecia totalis/universalis, had higher clonality than normal scalp.

Sorting from PBMCs produced CD4+ and CD8+ T cells. RNA, once extracted, was reverse transcribed into cDNA for use as the sequencing template. TCRdb's copy holds only in-frame clones and misses some; the assay was immunoSEQ multiplex PCR. The sample carries hundreds of thousands of clones, around 67% recorded once. The CDR3 totals 13 residues. Germline V gene sequence: CDR1 SNHLY, CDR2 FYNNEI. The V end lost 4 bases, the J end lost 6 bases, and 10 bases lay between the germline ends. The TCR comes from a human donor with alopecia areata. V gene TRBV2 combines with J gene TRBJ2-1; D perhaps matches TRBD2 (6 bases). Sequences were derived from CD4+ T cells sorted from blood, sampled at week 0. The CDR3 DNA reads TGTGCCAGCAGTGCCGGGACTCTCAATGAGCAGTTCTTC. Translating it yields CASSAGTLNEQFF.